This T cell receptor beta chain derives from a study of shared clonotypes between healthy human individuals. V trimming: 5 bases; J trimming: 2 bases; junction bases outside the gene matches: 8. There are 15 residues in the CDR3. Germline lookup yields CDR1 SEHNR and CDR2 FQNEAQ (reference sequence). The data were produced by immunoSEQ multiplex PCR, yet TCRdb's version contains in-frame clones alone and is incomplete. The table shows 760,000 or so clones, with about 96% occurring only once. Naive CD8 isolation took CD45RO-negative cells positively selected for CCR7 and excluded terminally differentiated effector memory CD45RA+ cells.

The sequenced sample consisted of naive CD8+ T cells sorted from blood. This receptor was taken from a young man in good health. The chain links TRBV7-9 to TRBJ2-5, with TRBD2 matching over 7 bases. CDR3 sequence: CASSTFGGSQETQYF. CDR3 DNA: TGTGCCAGCAGCACTTTTGGCGGGAGTCAAGAGACCCAGTACTTC.